A selection of T cell receptor beta chains follows, all from one sample in a study of graft-versus-host responses after intestinal transplantation. Sequenced by immunoSEQ multiplex PCR; TCRdb stores in-frame clones only, minus some. The sample has fewer than 25,000 clones, around 80% seen once. Here the sequenced sample was ileum tissue, taken 12 days after intestinal transplant. These receptors were taken from a human patient who received an intestinal transplant, so some T cells may come from the graft donor. Both conserved end residues are part of each CDR3. Each record gives: J gene, clone size, D gene, V gene, CDR3 protein, CDR3 DNA. The D gene is left open where the match is weak. Clone size is given for some rows only: seen once, a few or many times, or a class if the clone is expanded.

TRBJ2-7 - - TRBV6-1 CASTDNYEQYF TGTGCCAGCACCGACAATTACGAGCAGTACTTC
TRBJ2-7 - - TRBV11-2 CASSFRRSSYEQYF TGTGCCAGCAGCTTTCGCCGGAGCTCCTACGAGCAGTACTTC
TRBJ1-2 - - TRBV6-5 CASSEGGGNYGYTF TGTGCCAGCAGTGAAGGGGGGGGAAACTATGGCTACACCTTC
TRBJ1-5 - - TRBV4-1 CASSPMGPNSNQPQHF TGCGCCAGCAGCCCCATGGGGCCCAATAGCAATCAGCCCCAGCATTTT
TRBJ1-2 - - TRBV25-1 CASREPRSRDYGYTF TGTGCCAGCAGGGAACCCCGGTCCCGGGACTATGGCTACACCTTC
TRBJ2-1 - TRBD2 TRBV28 CASSLRVLAGPNEQFF TGTGCCAGCAGTTTGCGCGTGCTAGCGGGACCCAATGAGCAGTTCTTC
TRBJ1-1 - TRBD1 TRBV4-3 CASSLTGDGEAFF TGCGCCAGCAGCCTAACAGGGGATGGTGAAGCTTTCTTT
TRBJ2-1 - - TRBV2 CASSALASSYNEQFF TGTGCCAGCAGTGCATTGGCCAGCTCCTACAATGAGCAGTTCTTC
TRBJ1-1 - - TRBV29-1 CSVGPRQANTEAFF TGCAGCGTTGGCCCTCGACAGGCGAACACTGAAGCTTTCTTT
TRBJ2-3 - - TRBV13 CASSLPPERGTDTQYF TGTGCCAGCAGCTTGCCCCCGGAGCGGGGCACAGATACGCAGTATTTT
TRBJ2-7 - - TRBV6-6 CASGIVEGEQYF TGTGCCAGCGGGATAGTTGAGGGCGAGCAGTACTTC
TRBJ1-1 - - TRBV7-8 CASSSGPGANTEAFF TGTGCCAGCAGCAGCGGCCCGGGAGCGAACACTGAAGCTTTCTTT
TRBJ2-5 medium-sized TRBD2 TRBV4-2 CASSQDPPAGGPETQYF TGTGCCAGCAGCCAAGACCCACCAGCGGGGGGACCAGAGACCCAGTACTTC
TRBJ1-4 - - TRBV27 CASSPFRDSTNEKLFF TGTGCCAGCAGCCCGTTCCGGGATTCAACTAATGAAAAACTGTTTTTT
TRBJ1-2 - TRBD1 TRBV18 CASSPDRLSYGYTF TGTGCCAGCTCACCGGACAGGCTAAGCTATGGCTACACCTTC
TRBJ2-3 - - TRBV28 CASPPRRGAEVYTQYF TGTGCCAGCCCCCCGAGACGCGGGGCCGAAGTTTATACGCAGTATTTT
TRBJ2-2 - - TRBV12-5 CASVPGLPYTGELFF TGTGCTAGTGTCCCGGGACTTCCTTACACCGGGGAGCTGTTTTTT
TRBJ2-1 - - TRBV7-9 CASSGSGNEQFF TGTGCCAGCAGCGGGAGCGGTAATGAGCAGTTCTTC
TRBJ1-5 - - TRBV9 CASSVVAQGQPQHF TGTGCCAGCAGCGTAGTAGCTCAGGGTCAGCCCCAGCATTTT
TRBJ1-2 - TRBD1 TRBV7-9 CASSAVPGQGMDGYTF TGTGCCAGCAGCGCCGTCCCGGGACAGGGGATGGACGGCTACACCTTC
TRBJ1-2 - - TRBV7-2 CASSLDFLNGYTF TGTGCCAGCAGCTTAGACTTCTTAAATGGCTACACCTTC
TRBJ2-1 - TRBD1 TRBV7-9 CASSRGDRGSYNEQFF TGTGCCAGCAGCCGAGGGGACAGGGGATCCTACAATGAGCAGTTCTTC
TRBJ2-7 - TRBD1 TRBV9 CASSPTGSSYEQYF TGTGCCAGCAGCCCGACAGGGAGCTCCTACGAGCAGTACTTC
TRBJ1-1 - - TRBV5-4 CASSLDRATEAFF TGTGCCAGCAGCTTGGACAGGGCCACTGAAGCTTTCTTT
TRBJ2-1 - - TRBV7-3 CASSSGSYNEQFF TGTGCCAGCAGCTCAGGCTCCTACAATGAGCAGTTCTTC
TRBJ2-1 - - TRBV28 CASSFNFGAYNEQFF TGTGCCAGCAGTTTTAACTTTGGGGCTTACAATGAGCAGTTCTTC
TRBJ2-3 - TRBD2 TRBV7-8 CASSGVSGGAGSPDTQYF TGTGCCAGCAGCGGAGTTAGCGGGGGGGCCGGGAGTCCAGATACGCAGTATTTT
TRBJ2-7 once TRBD1 TRBV11-2 CASSLDPTGGTYEQYF TGTGCCAGCAGCTTAGACCCGACAGGGGGGACCTACGAGCAGTACTTC
TRBJ1-2 once TRBD1 TRBV6-1 CASGTGPLYGYTF TGTGCCAGCGGGACAGGCCCCCTCTATGGCTACACCTTC
TRBJ2-5 - - TRBV27 CASSPGQNQETQYF TGTGCCAGCAGTCCCGGACAGAATCAAGAGACCCAGTACTTC
TRBJ2-7 few TRBD1 TRBV29-1 CSVGTGEHEQYF TGCAGCGTTGGGACAGGGGAACACGAGCAGTACTTC
TRBJ2-1 - TRBD2 TRBV10-1 CASRNPTSGGGREQFF TGCGCCAGCAGAAATCCGACTAGCGGGGGGGGAAGGGAGCAGTTCTTC
TRBJ1-4 - - TRBV7-9 CASSLGDTPNEKLFF TGTGCCAGCAGCTTAGGGGACACCCCTAATGAAAAACTGTTTTTT
TRBJ2-5 - - TRBV7-9 CASSFRLQETQYF TGTGCCAGCAGCTTCAGGCTACAAGAGACCCAGTACTTC
TRBJ1-3 - - TRBV7-9 CASSPTGGGLGNTIYF TGTGCCAGCAGCCCGACCGGGGGGGGCCTTGGAAACACCATATATTTT
TRBJ2-5 - - TRBV7-2 CASSLERTTQETQYF TGTGCCAGCAGCTTAGAGCGCACAACTCAAGAGACCCAGTACTTC
TRBJ1-3 few TRBD1 TRBV10-1 CASSESAGGYGNTIYF TGCGCCAGCAGTGAGTCGGCAGGGGGATATGGAAACACCATATATTTT
TRBJ1-4 once - TRBV2 CASSEVWAGDLKLFF TGTGCCAGCAGTGAAGTCTGGGCAGGGGATTTGAAACTGTTTTTT
TRBJ2-5 once - TRBV4-1 CASSPYWGRTQETQYF TGCGCCAGCAGCCCTTACTGGGGGCGTACACAAGAGACCCAGTACTTC
TRBJ2-4 few - TRBV5-4 CASSQAEASGDIQYF TGTGCCAGCAGCCAAGCAGAGGCGAGTGGAGACATTCAGTACTTC
TRBJ1-1 - TRBD1 TRBV6-1 CASLEGGWTEAFF TGTGCCAGCCTGGAAGGGGGCTGGACTGAAGCTTTCTTT
TRBJ1-5 medium-sized TRBD1 TRBV5-5 CASSVGQPNQPQHF TGTGCCAGCAGCGTGGGACAGCCCAATCAGCCCCAGCATTTT
TRBJ1-3 - - TRBV19 CASSVTRRRSGNTIYF TGTGCCAGTAGTGTGACACGTCGGCGCTCTGGAAACACCATATATTTT
TRBJ1-1 - - TRBV7-2 CASSYLIGQPGEAFF TGTGCCAGCAGCTACCTCATAGGACAGCCAGGAGAAGCTTTCTTT
TRBJ2-1 - TRBD1 TRBV7-9 CASSLDRGGNEQFF TGTGCCAGCAGCTTAGACAGGGGTGGCAATGAGCAGTTCTTC
TRBJ2-7 medium-sized - TRBV5-1 CASSWGRGADEQYF TGCGCCAGCAGCTGGGGCAGGGGTGCCGACGAGCAGTACTTC
TRBJ1-1 - - TRBV6-5 CASSEQSNTEAFF TGTGCCAGCAGTGAACAGTCGAACACTGAAGCTTTCTTT
TRBJ1-1 - - TRBV19 CASTLGGTEAFF TGTGCCAGTACCCTGGGGGGGACTGAAGCTTTCTTT
TRBJ2-7 - - TRBV12-2 CASRLVQGGSYEQYF TGTGCAAGTCGCTTAGTCCAGGGGGGCTCCTACGAGCAGTACTTC
TRBJ2-5 - - TRBV19 CASSMGAGTQYF TGTGCCAGTAGTATGGGCGCCGGGACCCAGTACTTC
TRBJ2-7 - - TRBV5-6 CASSLGVPYEQYF TGTGCCAGCAGCTTAGGGGTTCCCTACGAGCAGTACTTC
TRBJ2-4 - - TRBV11-3 CASSLYSFSIQYF TGTGCCAGCAGCTTATACAGCTTCAGCATTCAGTACTTC
TRBJ1-6 - TRBD1 TRBV2 CASSEGQGRNSPLHF TGTGCCAGCAGTGAAGGACAGGGACGTAATTCACCCCTCCACTTT
TRBJ2-2 - - TRBV29-1 CSVHRSGELFF TGCAGCGTTCACAGGTCCGGGGAGCTGTTTTTT